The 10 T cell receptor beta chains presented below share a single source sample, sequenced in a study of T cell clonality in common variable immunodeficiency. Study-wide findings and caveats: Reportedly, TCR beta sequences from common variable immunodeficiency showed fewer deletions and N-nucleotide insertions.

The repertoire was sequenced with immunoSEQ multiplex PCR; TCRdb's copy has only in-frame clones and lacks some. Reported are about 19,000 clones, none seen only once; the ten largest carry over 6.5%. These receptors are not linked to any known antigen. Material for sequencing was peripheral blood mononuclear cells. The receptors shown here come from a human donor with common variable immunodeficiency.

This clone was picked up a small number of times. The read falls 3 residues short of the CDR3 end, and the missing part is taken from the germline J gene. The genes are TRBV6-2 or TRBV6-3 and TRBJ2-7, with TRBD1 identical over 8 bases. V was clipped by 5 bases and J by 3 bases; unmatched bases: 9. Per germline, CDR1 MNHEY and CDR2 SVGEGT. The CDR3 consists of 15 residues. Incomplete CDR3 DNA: TGTGCCAGCAGTACCTTCGGACAGGGATACTACGAG. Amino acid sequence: CASSTFGQGYYE. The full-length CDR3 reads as CASSTFGQGYYEQYF.

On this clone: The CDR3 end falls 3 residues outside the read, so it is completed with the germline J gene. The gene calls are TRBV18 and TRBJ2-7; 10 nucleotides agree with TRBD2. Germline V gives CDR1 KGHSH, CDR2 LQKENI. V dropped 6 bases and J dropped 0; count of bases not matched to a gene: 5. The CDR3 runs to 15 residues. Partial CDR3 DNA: TGTGCCAGCTCGCCGACTAGCGGGTCCTCCTACGAG. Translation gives CASSPTSGSSYE. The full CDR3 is CASSPTSGSSYEQYF.

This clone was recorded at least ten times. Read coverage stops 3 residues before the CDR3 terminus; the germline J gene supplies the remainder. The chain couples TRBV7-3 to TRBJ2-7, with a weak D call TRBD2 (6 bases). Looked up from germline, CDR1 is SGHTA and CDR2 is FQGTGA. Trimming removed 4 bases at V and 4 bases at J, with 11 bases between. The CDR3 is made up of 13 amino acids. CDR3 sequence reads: CASSSYAGYEQYF. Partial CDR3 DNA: TGTGCCAGCAGCTCCTACGCGGGATACGAG.

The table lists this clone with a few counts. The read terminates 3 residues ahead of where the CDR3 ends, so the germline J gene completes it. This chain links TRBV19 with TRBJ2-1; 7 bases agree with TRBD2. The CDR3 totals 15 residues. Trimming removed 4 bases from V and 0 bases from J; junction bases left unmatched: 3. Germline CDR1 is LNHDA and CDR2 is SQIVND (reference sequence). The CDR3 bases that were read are TGTGCCAGTAGTAGGGGGGGGAGCTCCTACAATGAG. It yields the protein CASSRGGSSYNE. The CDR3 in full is CASSRGGSSYNEQFF.

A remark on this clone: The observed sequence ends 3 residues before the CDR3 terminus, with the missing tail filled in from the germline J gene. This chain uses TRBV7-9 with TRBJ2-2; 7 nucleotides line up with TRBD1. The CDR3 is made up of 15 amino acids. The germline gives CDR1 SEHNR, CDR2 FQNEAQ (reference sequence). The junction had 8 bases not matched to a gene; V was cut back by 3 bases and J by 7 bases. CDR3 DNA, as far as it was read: TGTGCCAGCAGCTTGGTAGGGGGCGAAGTCGGGGAG. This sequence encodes CASSLVGGEVGE. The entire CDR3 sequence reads CASSLVGGEVGELFF.

The CDR3 bases that were read are TGCGCCAGCAGCGCAGGGGACAGGGCTTACAATGAG. As protein: CASSAGDRAYNE. The CDR3 in full is CASSAGDRAYNEQFF. The chain links TRBV5-1 to TRBJ2-1, with 9 bases identical to TRBD1. The sequenced fragment ends 3 residues before the CDR3 boundary, so the rest is inferred from the germline J gene. The CDR3 is 15 amino acids. The germline CDR1 and CDR2 sequences are SGHRS and YFSETQ. After removal of 4 bases from V and 4 bases from J, the junction contained 6 bases not matched to a gene.

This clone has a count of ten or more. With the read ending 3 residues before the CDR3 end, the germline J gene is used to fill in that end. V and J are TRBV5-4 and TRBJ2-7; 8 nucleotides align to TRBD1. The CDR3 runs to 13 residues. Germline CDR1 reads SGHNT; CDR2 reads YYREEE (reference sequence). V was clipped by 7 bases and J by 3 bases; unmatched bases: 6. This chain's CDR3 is CASGKQGGYEQYF. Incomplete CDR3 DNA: TGTGCCAGCGGAAAACAGGGGGGCTACGAG.

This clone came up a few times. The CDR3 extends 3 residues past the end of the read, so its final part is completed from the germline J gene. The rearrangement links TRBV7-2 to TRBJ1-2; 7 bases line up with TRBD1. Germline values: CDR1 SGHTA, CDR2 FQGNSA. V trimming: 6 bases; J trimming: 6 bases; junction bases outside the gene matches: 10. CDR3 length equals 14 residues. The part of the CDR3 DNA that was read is TGTGCCAGCAGTCCGGACAGGTGGAACGATGGC. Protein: CASSPDRWNDG. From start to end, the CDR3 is CASSPDRWNDGYTF.

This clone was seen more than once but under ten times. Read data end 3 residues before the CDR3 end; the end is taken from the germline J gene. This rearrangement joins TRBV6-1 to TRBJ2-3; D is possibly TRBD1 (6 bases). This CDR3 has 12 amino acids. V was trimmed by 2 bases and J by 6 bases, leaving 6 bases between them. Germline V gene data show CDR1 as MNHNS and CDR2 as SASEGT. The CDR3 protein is CASSEQGDTQYF. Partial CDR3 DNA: TGTGCCAGCAGTGAACAGGGGGATACG.

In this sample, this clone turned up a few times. The CDR3 loop is CSASEWDSAYEQYF. Incomplete CDR3 DNA: TGCAGTGCTAGCGAGTGGGACAGCGCCTACGAG. This chain joins TRBV20-1 and TRBJ2-7; TRBD1 matches 7 bases. With the read ending 3 residues before the CDR3 end, the germline J gene is used to fill in that end. Germline CDR1 is DFQATT and CDR2 is SNEGSKA (reference sequence). The CDR3 is made up of 14 amino acids. V lost 3 bases, J lost 2 bases, and 7 bases stayed unmatched.